This T cell receptor beta chain was captured in a study of blood T cell repertoires in COVID-19. The germline CDR1 and CDR2 sequences are SGHDT and YYEEEE. The CDR3 runs 16 residues. Trimming removed 4 bases from V and 1 base from J; junction bases left unmatched: 4. This clone was seen a single time. TCRdb's table, derived via immunoSEQ multiplex PCR, lists solely in-frame clones and lacks some. The data show 250,000 to 350,000 clones, 70% to 90% seen once. The clonotype was recovered from a woman aged 55-69 years with acute or convalescent COVID-19. The sample comprised peripheral blood. V gene TRBV5-6 combines with J gene TRBJ1-6, with 8 bases that match TRBD1. The CDR3 sequence is CASSLTGESYNSPLHF. The CDR3 nucleotides are TGTGCCAGCAGCCTGACAGGGGAGTCCTATAATTCACCCCTCCACTTT.